The rows below give T cell receptor beta chains drawn from one sample of a study of cytomegalovirus exposure and HLA in healthy donors. The assay was immunoSEQ multiplex PCR, and TCRdb's table has in-frame clones only and misses some. The repertoire holds approximately 140,000 clones, with 75% to 85% as singletons. The sequenced sample was PBMCs. Receptors originate from a woman aged 40 to 50 in good health and CMV-seronegative. Each CDR3 is given with its conserved first and last residue. Each record gives: D gene, V gene, J gene, clone size, CDR3 protein, CDR3 DNA. The D gene is left open where the match is weak. Size is omitted from some rows. Given values are once, few, many or a class for expanded clones.

>NA|TRBV5-6|TRBJ2-5|NA
CASSFGSGFYQETQYF
TGTGCCAGCAGCTTTGGAAGCGGGTTTTACCAAGAGACCCAGTACTTC
>NA|TRBV10-3|TRBJ1-2|NA
CAISDRTGRSPNYGYTF
TGTGCCATCAGTGATCGAACAGGGCGTAGTCCTAACTATGGCTACACCTTC
>TRBD2|TRBV6-1|TRBJ2-7|NA
CASSESLLAGGNEQYF
TGTGCCAGCAGTGAATCGTTACTAGCGGGGGGAAACGAGCAGTACTTC
>NA|TRBV5-1|TRBJ1-2|NA
CASSALSVNYGYTF
TGCGCCAGCAGCGCTCTTAGTGTTAACTATGGCTACACCTTC
>TRBD2|TRBV5-1|TRBJ2-5|NA
CASSPGTSGRAETQYF
TGCGCCAGCAGCCCCGGGACTAGCGGGAGGGCAGAGACCCAGTACTTC
>NA|TRBV4-2|TRBJ2-3|NA
CASSQEVRSRLDTQYF
TGTGCCAGCAGCCAAGAGGTTCGGAGTCGGTTAGATACGCAGTATTTT
>NA|TRBV27|TRBJ2-2|once
CASSPRRFANTGELFF
TGTGCCAGCAGTCCCCGCCGGTTCGCGAACACCGGGGAGCTGTTTTTT
>TRBD2|TRBV19|TRBJ2-1|few
CASSFLGGDEQFF
TGTGCCAGTAGTTTCCTCGGGGGGGATGAGCAGTTCTTC
>NA|TRBV5-6|TRBJ2-7|NA
CASSPRTLFGVVQYF
TGTGCCAGCAGCCCCCGGACTCTTTTTGGGGTTGTGCAGTACTTC
>TRBD1|TRBV4-2|TRBJ1-4|NA
CASSREGARSNEKLFF
TGTGCCAGCAGCCGCGAGGGGGCGCGTTCTAATGAAAAACTGTTTTTT
>NA|TRBV19|TRBJ1-6|NA
CASSIGQLESPLHF
TGTGCCAGTAGTATCGGACAGCTGGAATCACCCCTCCACTTT
>NA|TRBV28|TRBJ2-7|NA
CASSRLSNEQYF
TGTGCCAGCAGTAGACTGAGTAACGAGCAGTACTTC
>NA|TRBV6-5|TRBJ2-6|few
CASSLGVGANVLTF
TGTGCCAGCAGTTTAGGAGTTGGGGCCAACGTCCTGACTTTC
>NA|TRBV11-1|TRBJ2-3|NA
CASSRVGDTQYF
TGTGCCAGCAGCCGGGTCGGGGATACGCAGTATTTT
>NA|TRBV6-5|TRBJ2-7|NA
CASSRSSYEQYF
TGTGCCAGCAGCCGCAGCTCCTACGAGCAGTACTTC
>TRBD1|TRBV5-1|TRBJ2-5|once
CASRSTGSETQYF
TGCGCCAGCAGATCGACAGGGTCGGAGACCCAGTACTTC
>TRBD2|TRBV4-3|TRBJ2-3|NA
CASSPGTSTLDTQYF
TGCGCCAGCAGCCCCGGGACTAGCACTTTGGATACGCAGTATTTT
>TRBD2|TRBV4-2|TRBJ2-5|NA
CASSQGTSPQETQYF
TGTGCCAGCAGCCAAGGGACTAGCCCCCAAGAGACCCAGTACTTC
>TRBD2|TRBV5-6|TRBJ2-3|NA
CASSYLTWIAGGPDTQYF
TGTGCCAGCAGCTACCTGACATGGATAGCGGGGGGGCCAGATACGCAGTATTTT
>NA|TRBV5-1|TRBJ1-2|once
CASSNAGDYGYTF
TGCGCCAGCAGCAACGCAGGGGACTATGGCTACACCTTC
>TRBD2|TRBV7-3|TRBJ2-3|NA
CASSLTVASGGRRYRTDTQYF
TGTGCCAGCAGCTTAACTGTGGCTAGCGGGGGCCGGAGGTATCGCACAGATACGCAGTATTTT
>NA|TRBV7-2|TRBJ1-5|NA
CASSALGQGGNQPQHF
TGTGCCAGCAGCGCCCTCGGGCAGGGTGGCAATCAGCCCCAGCATTTT
>TRBD1|TRBV6-6|TRBJ2-7|NA
CASSYRQGNEQYF
TGTGCCAGCAGTTACCGACAGGGCAACGAGCAGTACTTC
>NA|TRBV6-6|TRBJ2-5|NA
CASIPQMAGGQETQYF
TGTGCCAGCATCCCTCAAATGGCAGGGGGGCAAGAGACCCAGTACTTC
>NA|TRBV6-6|TRBJ1-6|NA
CASSKVFGAPLHF
TGTGCCAGCAGCAAGGTCTTCGGGGCACCCCTCCACTTT
>NA|TRBV25-1|TRBJ1-1|NA
CASSWGVNTEAFF
TGTGCCAGCTCGTGGGGGGTGAACACTGAAGCTTTCTTT
>NA|TRBV7-2|TRBJ2-7|once
CASSPIPYEQYF
TGTGCCAGCAGCCCTATTCCCTACGAGCAGTACTTC
>NA|TRBV7-6|TRBJ1-1|once
CASSLGGQYTEAFF
TGTGCCAGCAGCTTAGGGGGGCAGTACACTGAAGCTTTCTTT
>NA|TRBV2|TRBJ2-6|NA
CASSLGWRGANVLTF
TGTGCCAGCAGCCTCGGATGGCGGGGGGCCAACGTCCTGACTTTC
>NA|TRBV13|TRBJ1-2|NA
CASSRTDNYGYTF
TGTGCCAGCAGCCGTACAGATAACTATGGCTACACCTTC
>NA|TRBV7-8|TRBJ2-7|NA
CASSRQRTYEQYF
TGTGCCAGCAGCCGACAGAGGACCTACGAGCAGTACTTC
>TRBD2|TRBV7-9|TRBJ2-1|NA
CASSRGTSGRVNEQFF
TGTGCCAGCAGCCGGGGCACTAGCGGGAGGGTAAATGAGCAGTTCTTC
>TRBD1|TRBV7-9|TRBJ1-2|few
CASSGPRAGGIANYGYTF
TGTGCCAGCAGCGGGCCCCGGGCAGGGGGTATCGCTAACTATGGCTACACCTTC
>NA|TRBV9|TRBJ1-5|NA
CASSVEEDQPQHF
TGTGCCAGCAGCGTTGAGGAGGATCAGCCCCAGCATTTT
>NA|TRBV4-2|TRBJ2-4|NA
CASSLYHEDFQNIQYF
TGTGCCAGCAGCCTTTACCATGAGGACTTCCAAAACATTCAGTACTTC
>NA|TRBV27|TRBJ2-5|NA
CASSLEGGPSETQYF
TGTGCCAGCAGTTTGGAGGGGGGGCCGTCAGAGACCCAGTACTTC